A selection of T cell receptor beta chains follows, all from one sample in a study of cytomegalovirus exposure and HLA in healthy donors. Method: immunoSEQ multiplex PCR; TCRdb's copy keeps in-frame clones and lacks some. The data hold 150,000 to 200,000 clones, with around three quarters observed a single time. The sequencing input was PBMCs. The receptors originated from a woman aged 40 to 50 in good health and CMV-seronegative. Both conserved end residues are part of each CDR3. A D gene is named only where the DNA matches it firmly. Expanded clones are given a class, and other clones once, few, many or no size at all.

DNA,CDR3,V,size,D,J
TGTGCCAGCAGCATCCATCTAGCGGGAAACGACGAGCAGTACTTC,CASSIHLAGNDEQYF,TRBV7-9,.,TRBD2,TRBJ2-7
TGTGCCAGCAGCGTAGGGGGCAACTCTGGAAACACCATATATTTT,CASSVGGNSGNTIYF,TRBV9,.,.,TRBJ1-3
TGCAGCGTTGCACAGGGCCCCATGAACACTGAAGCTTTCTTT,CSVAQGPMNTEAFF,TRBV29-1,.,.,TRBJ1-1
TGTGCCAGCAGCCCGGGAATGAACACTGAAGCTTTCTTT,CASSPGMNTEAFF,TRBV2,.,.,TRBJ1-1
TGTGCCTGGAGTGTGGTCAGGGATACGCAGTATTTT,CAWSVVRDTQYF,TRBV30,.,.,TRBJ2-3
TGTGCCAGCAGCCAAGTGCAGGGGGGTAGCAATCAGCCCCAGCATTTT,CASSQVQGGSNQPQHF,TRBV4-2,.,TRBD1,TRBJ1-5
TGCGCCAGCAGCTTGGGGGGCATCACCGGGGAGCTGTTTTTT,CASSLGGITGELFF,TRBV5-1,few,.,TRBJ2-2
TGTGCCAGCAGTTTCGCGGGCGTAGAGACCCAGTACTTC,CASSFAGVETQYF,TRBV27,.,.,TRBJ2-5
TGTGCCAGCAGCCCGGGCCTGGGGAGGTCCTACAATGAGCAGTTCTTC,CASSPGLGRSYNEQFF,TRBV5-6,.,.,TRBJ2-1
TGTGCCAGTATCCCGGACAGGGCCAGCAATCAGCCCCAGCATTTT,CASIPDRASNQPQHF,TRBV19,.,TRBD1,TRBJ1-5
TGTGCCAGCAGCTTAGTACTAGCGGGAGGCTACGAGCAGTACTTC,CASSLVLAGGYEQYF,TRBV7-9,.,TRBD2,TRBJ2-7
TGTGCTAGTGGTTTCTCGGAGACCCAGTACTTC,CASGFSETQYF,TRBV12-5,.,.,TRBJ2-5
TGTGCCAGCAGTGAATTTATCGCGAATGGCTACACCTTC,CASSEFIANGYTF,TRBV25-1,.,.,TRBJ1-2
TGTGCCAGCAGCTTAGGTATTCAGGGGAACTATGGCTACACCTTC,CASSLGIQGNYGYTF,TRBV7-8,.,.,TRBJ1-2
TGTGCCAGCAGCTCGAAAGGGGCCGGGGAGCTGTTTTTT,CASSSKGAGELFF,TRBV7-9,.,.,TRBJ2-2
TGTGCCAGCAGCTTAGGTTTTTTTGCTACCTACAATGAGCAGTTCTTC,CASSLGFFATYNEQFF,TRBV13,few,.,TRBJ2-1
TGTGCCAGCAGTGGCGGGACAGGAGTCTCTGGAAACACCATATATTTT,CASSGGTGVSGNTIYF,TRBV6-1,.,TRBD1,TRBJ1-3
TGTGCCAGCAGTTACGGAACAGGGGCCTTAGGGGGCTACACCTTC,CASSYGTGALGGYTF,TRBV6-5,.,TRBD1,TRBJ1-2
TGTGCCAGCAGTTTTGGGACAGAAGCTTTCTTT,CASSFGTEAFF,TRBV27,.,.,TRBJ1-1
TGTGCCAGCGAAGCGGGGGGATTCTACGAGCAGTACTTC,CASEAGGFYEQYF,TRBV6-1,.,TRBD2,TRBJ2-7
TGTGCCAGCGTCACTAGTGTCCACGAGCAGTACTTC,CASVTSVHEQYF,TRBV6-1,few,.,TRBJ2-7
TGTGCCAGCAGTGGCACAGGGGACAATGAGCAGTTCTTC,CASSGTGDNEQFF,TRBV6-1,.,TRBD1,TRBJ2-1
TGTGCCAGCAGGGGGGACAGGTCCTACGAGCAGTACTTC,CASRGDRSYEQYF,TRBV11-2,few,TRBD1,TRBJ2-7
TGTGCCAGCAGCCGGACTAGCCCATACACAGATACGCAGTATTTT,CASSRTSPYTDTQYF,TRBV7-9,.,TRBD2,TRBJ2-3
TGCGCCAGCAGTGAAGGGGCAAACACTGAAGCTTTCTTT,CASSEGANTEAFF,TRBV5-1,once,.,TRBJ1-1
TGTGCCAGCAGCCAAGATTCCGGGACAGGGGGCTTCTATGGCTACACCTTC,CASSQDSGTGGFYGYTF,TRBV14,.,TRBD1,TRBJ1-2
TGTGCCTGGAGTGTAAGGGCTAGCCCTGGGGAGACCCAGTACTTC,CAWSVRASPGETQYF,TRBV30,.,.,TRBJ2-5
TGTGCCAGCAGCGGCAGGACTGTCGAGGGTCTTGGGGCCAACGTCCTGACTTTC,CASSGRTVEGLGANVLTF,TRBV7-2,few,.,TRBJ2-6
TGTGCCAGCAGCTTCTTACAGGGGAACACTGAAGCTTTCTTT,CASSFLQGNTEAFF,TRBV7-9,.,.,TRBJ1-1
TGTGCCAGCAGCTTGAATACGCGACAGAGAAACACCGGGGAGCTGTTTTTT,CASSLNTRQRNTGELFF,TRBV5-6,.,.,TRBJ2-2
TGTGCCAGCAGCCCCGGGACAATCCAAGAGACCCAGTACTTC,CASSPGTIQETQYF,TRBV9,few,.,TRBJ2-5
TGTGCCTGGAGTGGGGCCCTTAATTCACCCCTCCACTTT,CAWSGALNSPLHF,TRBV30,.,.,TRBJ1-6
TGTGCCAGCAGCCCCGGAGGGGGCAGGATAGCAGATACGCAGTATTTT,CASSPGGGRIADTQYF,TRBV7-3,.,.,TRBJ2-3
TGTGCCAGCAGTCTAACTGGGGTAACGGGAGGGCCGCCCGGGGAGCTGTTTTTT,CASSLTGVTGGPPGELFF,TRBV7-9,few,TRBD2,TRBJ2-2
TGTGCCAGCAGTGTAGGGGGCTCGGGTGAAAAACTGTTTTTT,CASSVGGSGEKLFF,TRBV25-1,.,TRBD1,TRBJ1-4
TGTGCCAGCAGCCCCGGACTAGCAGGGGCCGGGGAGCTGTTTTTT,CASSPGLAGAGELFF,TRBV7-9,.,TRBD2,TRBJ2-2
TGTGCCAGTAGTATAGGACTAGCGGAGTACAATGAGCAGTTCTTC,CASSIGLAEYNEQFF,TRBV19,.,TRBD2,TRBJ2-1
TGTGCCATCAGTGGGTCCACAGGGGGCGGCCCCTACGAGCAGTACTTC,CAISGSTGGGPYEQYF,TRBV10-3,.,TRBD1,TRBJ2-7
TGTGCCAGCAGCTCCAAAGACTTTCCGTACTTC,CASSSKDFPYF,TRBV7-6,.,.,TRBJ2-4
TGTGCCAGCAGCATTACCCGGGACAGATACGGGGAGCTGTTTTTT,CASSITRDRYGELFF,TRBV7-9,once,TRBD1,TRBJ2-2
TGTGCCAGCTTGGCCGGGACAGCCTCTGGGGCCAACGTCCTGACTTTC,CASLAGTASGANVLTF,TRBV19,.,TRBD1,TRBJ2-6
TGTGCCATCAGTGAGGGCCTGAACACTGAAGCTTTCTTT,CAISEGLNTEAFF,TRBV10-3,.,.,TRBJ1-1
TGTGCCAGCTGTCTAGGACAGTTTCTCACCGGGGAGCTGTTTTTT,CASCLGQFLTGELFF,TRBV2,.,.,TRBJ2-2
TGTGCCAGCAGCCCCAGGGGAGCTCAGCCCCAGCATTTT,CASSPRGAQPQHF,TRBV27,.,.,TRBJ1-5
TGTGCCAGCAGCTTAAATGACAGGGGTCCCTACGAGCAGTACTTC,CASSLNDRGPYEQYF,TRBV5-5,.,TRBD1,TRBJ2-7
TGTGCCAGCAGTGATGGGACAGATGAAGCTTTCTTT,CASSDGTDEAFF,TRBV25-1,.,TRBD1,TRBJ1-1
TGTGCCAGCAGCTTTCAGGACAGGGGAGCCGGGGAGCTGTTTTTT,CASSFQDRGAGELFF,TRBV7-3,.,TRBD1,TRBJ2-2
TGTGCCAGCAGCCCCTACCAGGGACTAGCGGGAGCCTACGAGCAGTACTTC,CASSPYQGLAGAYEQYF,TRBV9,.,TRBD2,TRBJ2-7
TGTGCCAGCAGCTCCCTCCCAACCGACAGGGGGCGCTTAAGGCCCCAGCATTTT,CASSSLPTDRGRLRPQHF,TRBV7-8,few,TRBD1,TRBJ1-5
TGTGCCAGCAGCCCCGGAGGGGGCACTGGAAACACCATATATTTT,CASSPGGGTGNTIYF,TRBV14,few,TRBD1,TRBJ1-3
TGTGCCAGCTCACCTGGACAGGGGTTTACTGGAAACACCATATATTTT,CASSPGQGFTGNTIYF,TRBV18,once,TRBD1,TRBJ1-3
TGTGCCAGCAGCTTAGGGGGACAGAACACTGAAGCTTTCTTT,CASSLGGQNTEAFF,TRBV7-3,.,.,TRBJ1-1
TGTGCCAGCAGAAGGGCAGGGGGCTACGAGCAGTACTTC,CASRRAGGYEQYF,TRBV6-5,.,TRBD1,TRBJ2-7